These 19 T cell receptor beta chains originate from one sample sequenced in a study of shared clonotypes between healthy human individuals. The table came from immunoSEQ multiplex PCR; TCRdb's copy has only in-frame clones and leaves some out. This sample yields 1.5 million to 2.5 million clones, of which approximately 94% are seen a single time; roughly 1.2% belongs to the top ten. Selected positively for CCR7 and CD45RO-negative, naive CD8 cells excluded terminally differentiated effector memory CD45RA+ cells. The specimen sequenced was naive CD8+ T cells sorted from blood. The receptors stem from a man aged 18 to 35 in good health.

V and J are TRBV9 and TRBJ2-2, with 12 bases matching TRBD2. The CDR3 sequence is 16 residues long. V shed 3 bases, J shed 3 bases, and the junction held 3 bases outside the gene matches. The V gene's germline CDR1 is SGDLS and CDR2 YYNGEE. In nucleotides, the CDR3 is TGTGCCAGCAGCGCCCGGACTAGCGGGGACACCGGGGAGCTGTTTTTT. It specifies CASSARTSGDTGELFF.

The rearrangement links TRBV28 to TRBJ1-5, with unresolved D. The CDR3 spans 14 residues. Germline CDR1 is MDHEN and CDR2 is SYDVKM. Trimming left V 4 bases short and J 5 bases short, with 12 bases between. CDR3 bases: TGTGCCAGCAGTTCCCGGGCTGACGATCAGCCCCAGCATTTT. This sequence encodes CASSSRADDQPQHF.

The chain has TRBV7-9 and TRBJ2-5; no reliable D call. Germline lookup yields CDR1 SEHNR and CDR2 FQNEAQ (reference sequence). The CDR3 extends over 14 amino acids. Trimming cost V 5 bases and J 2 bases, with 12 bases left between them. CDR3 nucleotide sequence: TGTGCCAGCAGCCGGAAGGAATCTCAAGAGACCCAGTACTTC. This sequence encodes CASSRKESQETQYF.

V gene TRBV5-4 combines with J gene TRBJ2-7, with D tentatively TRBD2 (5 bases). Germline V gene sequence: CDR1 SGHNT, CDR2 YYREEE (reference sequence). This CDR3 contains 15 residues. Trimming pared 4 bases from V and 4 bases from J, leaving 18 bases between. The CDR3 protein is CASSPDGGSQYEQYF. The CDR3 nucleotides read TGTGCCAGCAGCCCGGACGGCGGGTCTCAGTACGAGCAGTACTTC.

The rearrangement joins TRBV5-6 to TRBJ2-3, with D possibly being TRBD2 (5 bases). Germline assignment: CDR1 SGHDT and CDR2 YYEEEE. CDR3 length: 12 residues. The V end was cut by 4 bases, the J end by 9 bases, with 12 bases between. CDR3 nucleotide sequence: TGTGCCAGCAGCCAGGACTCGGAGACGCAGTATTTT. Protein sequence: CASSQDSETQYF.

This clone has only a few counts. Other DNA variants within this sample encode the same CDR3. This chain connects TRBV19 to TRBJ2-1; TRBD2 matches 10 bases. The CDR3 runs to 15 residues. CDR1 and CDR2 (germline): LNHDA, SQIVND (reference sequence). V dropped 1 base and J dropped 4; count of bases not matched to a gene: 1. The CDR3 protein is CASSIGTSGYNEQFF. The CDR3 DNA sequence: TGTGCCAGTAGTATAGGGACTAGCGGATACAATGAGCAGTTCTTC.

The count of this clone is one. This sequence joins TRBV6-6 and TRBJ1-2; 8 bases line up with TRBD1. CDR1 MNHNY and CDR2 SVGAGI come from the germline V gene (reference sequence). The CDR3 spans 16 residues. With 0 bases clipped from V and 2 bases from J, the junction kept 5 bases outside the gene matches. The chain's CDR3 is CASSYSGQGSNYGYTF. Here the CDR3 DNA reads TGTGCCAGCAGTTACTCCGGACAGGGATCGAACTATGGCTACACCTTC.

CDR3 loop: CASSIFTGLGEKLFF. The DNA for the CDR3 is TGTGCCAGTAGTATATTTACCGGGCTCGGCGAAAAACTGTTTTTT. The chain recombines TRBV19 with TRBJ1-4; D gene uncertain. Germline V gene sequence: CDR1 LNHDA, CDR2 SQIVND (reference sequence). Trimming removed 2 bases from V and 8 bases from J, with 15 bases in between. This CDR3 spans 15 amino acids.

Concerning this clone itself: Other DNA sequences in the same sample also yield this CDR3. The chain carries TRBV2 and TRBJ1-1; D uncertain. V shed 6 bases and J shed 0 bases, with 11 bases lying between them. This CDR3 is built from 14 residues. Germline-derived CDR1 and CDR2 are SNHLY and FYNNEI. This CDR3 reads CASREGVMNTEAFF. Here the CDR3 DNA reads TGTGCCAGCAGGGAGGGAGTTATGAACACTGAAGCTTTCTTT. The full variable domain, rest sourced from reference TRBV2 and TRBJ1-1, is EPEVTQTPSHQVTQMGQEVILRCVPISNHLYFYWYRQILGQKVEFLVSFYNNEISEKSEIFDDQFSVERPDGSNFTLKIRSTKLEDSAMYFCASREGVMNTEAFFGQGTRLTVV.

The rearrangement links TRBV11-2 to TRBJ2-7; TRBD1 aligns across 8 bases. The CDR3 sequence is 15 residues long. The V gene end was trimmed by 5 bases and the J gene end by 1 base; junction bases not matched to a gene: 7. Germline V gene lookup returns CDR1 SGHAT and CDR2 FQNNGV. The CDR3 loop reads CASSPRQGRSYEQYF. DNA of the CDR3: TGTGCCAGCAGCCCTCGACAGGGGAGATCCTACGAGCAGTACTTC.

This clone appeared a few times. This sequence joins TRBV10-2 and TRBJ2-7, with 10 positions matching TRBD1. The CDR3 sequence is 14 residues long. Germline CDR1 is WSHSY and CDR2 is SAAADI. The V segment lost 2 bases and the J segment 2 bases; nucleotides outside the gene matches: 0. The CDR3 region has the DNA TGCGCCAGCAGTGAGGGGACAGGGGCCTACGAGCAGTACTTC. Translating gives CASSEGTGAYEQYF.

The genes are TRBV30 and TRBJ2-1; D might be TRBD1 or TRBD2, each matching 5 bases. Per germline, CDR1 GTSNPN and CDR2 SVGIG (reference sequence). The V end lost 8 bases, the J end lost 1 base, and 18 bases lay between the germline ends. The CDR3 is 15 residues long. In nucleotides, the CDR3 is TGTGCCCGGGCCCCCCGGGACCTTTCCTACAATGAGCAGTTCTTC. This codes for CARAPRDLSYNEQFF. The complete variable domain, with remaining parts taken from reference TRBV30 and TRBJ2-1, reads SQTIHQWPATLVQPVGSPLSLECTVEGTSNPNLYWYRQAAGRGLQLLFYSVGIGQISSEVPQNLSASRPQDRQFILSSKKLLLSDSGFYLCARAPRDLSYNEQFFGPGTRLTVL.

Concerning this clone: Distinct nucleotide sequences in the sample also encode this CDR3. The rearrangement uses TRBV11-3 and TRBJ2-7, with D perhaps matching TRBD1 (5 bases). The CDR3 loop spans 12 amino acids. Deletions cut 6 bases from V and 3 bases from J, with 9 bases between. Germline CDR1 and CDR2: SGHNT and YENEEA. CDR3 region: CASSLDSYEQYF. In nucleotides, the CDR3 is TGTGCCAGCAGTCTTGACAGCTACGAGCAGTACTTC. The complete variable domain, with remaining parts taken from reference TRBV11-3 and TRBJ2-7, reads EAGVVQSPRYKIIEKKQPVAFWCNPISGHNTLYWYLQNLGQGPELLIRYENEEAVDDSQLPKDRFSAERLKGVDSTLKIQPAELGDSAVYLCASSLDSYEQYFGPGTRLTVT.

The CDR3 DNA follows: TGTGCCCGGGACCTGGCAGCAAACTATGGCTACACCTTC. Its translation is CARDLAANYGYTF. The rearrangement uses TRBV30 and TRBJ1-2, with D possibly being TRBD1 (5 bases). The CDR3 length is 13 residues. Trimming left V 8 bases short and J 2 bases short, with 15 bases between. Per the germline V gene, CDR1 is GTSNPN and CDR2 is SVGIG (reference sequence).

This chain links TRBV9 with TRBJ1-2; possible D gene TRBD1, 5 bases. CDR3 length: 15 residues. Germline V gene data show CDR1 as SGDLS and CDR2 as YYNGEE. V lost 0 bases to trimming and J lost 4 bases, with 13 bases between them. In DNA, the CDR3 is TGTGCCAGCAGCGTAGAGAGGGGCGGGCCCTATGGCTACACCTTC. Translated, it gives CASSVERGGPYGYTF.

V and J are TRBV4-3 and TRBJ2-7, with D maybe TRBD2 (5 bases). With 4 bases removed from V and 3 bases from J, the gap between germline ends came to 13 bases. Germline assignment: CDR1 LGHNA and CDR2 YSLEER. The CDR3 has 14 amino acids. CDR3 bases: TGCGCCAGCAGCCTTGAGCGGAGCCGCTACGAGCAGTACTTC. Encoded protein: CASSLERSRYEQYF.

Note on this clone: At the DNA level, this CDR3 is encoded by other sequences in the same sample as well. This chain connects TRBV5-4 to TRBJ2-5, with TRBD2 matching over 9 bases. The V segment lost 3 bases and the J segment 1 base; nucleotides outside the gene matches: 1. Germline CDR1 SGHNT, CDR2 YYREEE (reference sequence). CDR3 length equals 14 residues. CDR3 sequence reads: CASSWRGGQETQYF. Here the CDR3 DNA reads TGTGCCAGCAGCTGGCGGGGGGGCCAAGAGACCCAGTACTTC.

This chain links TRBV18 with TRBJ2-5; perhaps D is TRBD1 or TRBD2 (5 bases each). V lost 0 bases and J lost 7, with 12 bases in between. The germline V gene encodes CDR1 KGHSH and CDR2 LQKENI. The CDR3 spans 14 residues. CDR3 DNA sequence: TGTGCCAGCTCACCACCGGGACCCATTGGGACCCAGTACTTC. This gives the protein CASSPPGPIGTQYF.

CDR3 DNA: TGTGCCAGTAGTATCTGGGCGGGGTCGAGTACCTACGAGCAGTACTTC. Translation: CASSIWAGSSTYEQYF. This rearrangement joins TRBV19 to TRBJ2-7, with D tentatively TRBD2 (6 bases). Trimming cost V 3 bases and J 2 bases, with 17 bases left between them. From germline, CDR1 is LNHDA and CDR2 SQIVND (reference sequence). This CDR3 has 16 residues.